This TCR beta chain appears in the sequencing data of a study of cytomegalovirus exposure and HLA in healthy donors. The PCR was carried out with 60 Vbeta primers and 13 Jbeta primers. TCRdb's copy holds only in-frame clones and misses some; the assay was immunoSEQ multiplex PCR. In the table there are about 150,000 clones, 85% of which are singletons. Trimming removed 3 bases from V and 2 bases from J, with 11 bases in between. The germline CDR1 and CDR2 sequences are SGHTA and FQGTGA. The CDR3 is made up of 15 amino acids. Material: PBMCs. J is TRBJ1-5 and V is TRBV7-3, with a tentative D call TRBD1 (5 bases). This clonotype originated in a boy aged 2 to 9 in good health and CMV-seronegative. CDR3 region: CASSFPRVRNQPQHF. The CDR3 nucleotides read TGTGCCAGCAGCTTTCCCAGGGTTCGCAATCAGCCCCAGCATTTT.